This T cell receptor beta chain was obtained from a study of post-analysis software for immune sequencing data. Turning to the study itself: In terms of disease course, relapsing-remitting, secondary progressive and progressive-relapsing multiple sclerosis were included.

The CDR3 has 15 amino acids. V was pared by 7 bases and J by 5 bases, with 20 bases between. CDR1 MNHNY and CDR2 SVGAGI come from the germline V gene (reference sequence). Comments on this clonotype: The antigen is not known.

cDNA libraries for TCR beta contained unique molecular identifiers. TCRdb itself ran the PCR reads through MiXCR, one entry per CDR3 protein. The repertoire holds hundreds of thousands of distinct CDR3 sequences, with 25% to 30% as singletons. Points from the study as a whole: Four to six TRBV segments appeared more often in patients than in controls, and TRBV5-6, TRBV5-1 and TRBV20-1 were among these. Compared against controls, patients with multiple sclerosis displayed significantly lower normalized Chao1 diversity. Samples from a shared batch, those prepared together, strongly co-clustered by F measure.

This sequence joins TRBV6-6 and TRBJ1-1; the D gene is possibly TRBD1 (5 bases). Sequencing was performed on blood. The origin of this receptor is a girl between 10 and 17 years old with multiple sclerosis. Written as DNA, the CDR3 is TGTGCCAGCATGGGAATAGAGGCCCGGGGGACTGAAGCTTTCTTT. Residues: CASMGIEARGTEAFF.